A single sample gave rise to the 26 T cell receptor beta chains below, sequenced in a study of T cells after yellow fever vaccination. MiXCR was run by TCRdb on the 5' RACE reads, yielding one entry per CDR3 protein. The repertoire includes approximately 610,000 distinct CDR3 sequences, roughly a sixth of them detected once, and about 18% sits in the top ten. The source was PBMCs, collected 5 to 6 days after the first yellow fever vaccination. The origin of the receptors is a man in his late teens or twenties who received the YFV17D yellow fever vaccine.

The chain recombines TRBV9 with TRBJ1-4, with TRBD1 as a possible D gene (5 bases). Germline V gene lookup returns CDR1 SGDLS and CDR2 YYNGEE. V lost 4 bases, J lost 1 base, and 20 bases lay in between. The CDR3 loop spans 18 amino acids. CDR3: CASSPAQGRGQTNEKLFF. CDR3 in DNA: TGTGCCAGCAGCCCAGCCCAGGGAAGGGGCCAAACTAATGAAAAACTGTTTTTT.

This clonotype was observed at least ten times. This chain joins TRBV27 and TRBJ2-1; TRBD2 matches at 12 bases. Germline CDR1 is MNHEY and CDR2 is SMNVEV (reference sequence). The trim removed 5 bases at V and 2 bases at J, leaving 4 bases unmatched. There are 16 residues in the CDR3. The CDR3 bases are TGTGCCAGCAGTCCTGGACTAGCGGGGACCTACAATGAGCAGTTCTTC. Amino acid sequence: CASSPGLAGTYNEQFF.

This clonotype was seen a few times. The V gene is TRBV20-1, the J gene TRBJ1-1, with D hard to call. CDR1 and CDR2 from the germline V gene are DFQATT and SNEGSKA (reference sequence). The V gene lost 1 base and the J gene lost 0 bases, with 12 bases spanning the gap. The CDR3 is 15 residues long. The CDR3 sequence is CSARVAGLMNTEAFF. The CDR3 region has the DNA TGCAGTGCTAGAGTGGCTGGGCTCATGAACACTGAAGCTTTCTTT.

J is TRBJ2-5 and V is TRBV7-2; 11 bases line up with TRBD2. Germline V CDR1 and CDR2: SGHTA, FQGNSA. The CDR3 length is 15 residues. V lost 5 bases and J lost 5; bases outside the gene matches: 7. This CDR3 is CASSVSGGARETQYF. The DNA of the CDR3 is TGTGCCAGCAGCGTTAGCGGGGGGGCCCGGGAGACCCAGTACTTC. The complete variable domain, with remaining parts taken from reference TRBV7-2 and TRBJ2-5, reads GAGVSQSPSNKVTEKGKDVELRCDPISGHTALYWYRQSLGQGLEFLIYFQGNSAPDKSGLPSDRFSAERTGGSVSTLTIQRTQQEDSAVYLCASSVSGGARETQYFGPGTRLLVL.

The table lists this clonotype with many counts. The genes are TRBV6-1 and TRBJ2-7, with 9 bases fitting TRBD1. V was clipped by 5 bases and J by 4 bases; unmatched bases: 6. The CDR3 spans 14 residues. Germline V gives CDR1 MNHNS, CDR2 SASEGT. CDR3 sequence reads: CASSPGTGKYEQYV. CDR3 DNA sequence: TGTGCCAGCAGTCCCGGGACAGGGAAATACGAGCAGTACGTC.

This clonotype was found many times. The CDR3, as DNA: TGTGCCAGCAGTTTGTTGACAGGACAAGGCGAGCAGTACTTC. This encodes CASSLLTGQGEQYF. This chain links TRBV27 with TRBJ2-7; the D gene is possibly TRBD1 (6 bases). The CDR3 is 14 residues long. V lost 3 bases, J lost 6 bases, and 15 bases lay in between. CDR1 and CDR2 (germline): MNHEY, SMNVEV (reference sequence).

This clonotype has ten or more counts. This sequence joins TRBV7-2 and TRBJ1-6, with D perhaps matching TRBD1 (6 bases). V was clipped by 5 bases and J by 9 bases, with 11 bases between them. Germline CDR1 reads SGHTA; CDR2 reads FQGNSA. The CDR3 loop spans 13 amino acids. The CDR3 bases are TGTGCCAGCAGCAACAGGGTGTCTTCACCCCTCCACTTT. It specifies CASSNRVSSPLHF.

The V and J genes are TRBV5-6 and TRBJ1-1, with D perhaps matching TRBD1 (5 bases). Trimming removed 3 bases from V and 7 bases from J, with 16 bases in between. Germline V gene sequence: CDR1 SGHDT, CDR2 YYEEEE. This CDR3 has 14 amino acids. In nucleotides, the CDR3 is TGTGCCAGCAGCTACATTACAGGCGTGGTTGAAGCTTTCTTT. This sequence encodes CASSYITGVVEAFF.

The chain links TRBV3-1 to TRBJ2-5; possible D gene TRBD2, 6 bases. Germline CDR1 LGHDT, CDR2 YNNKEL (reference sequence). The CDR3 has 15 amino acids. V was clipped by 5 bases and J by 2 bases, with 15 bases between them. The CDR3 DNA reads TGTGCCAGCAGCTTCCTGGGGGGTGGACAAGAGACCCAGTACTTC. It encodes CASSFLGGGQETQYF.

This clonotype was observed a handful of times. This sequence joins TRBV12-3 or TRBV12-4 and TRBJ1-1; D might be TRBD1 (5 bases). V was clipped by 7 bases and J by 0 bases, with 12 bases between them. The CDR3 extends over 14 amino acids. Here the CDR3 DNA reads TGTGCCAGCACCGCGGGACTCGTGAACACTGAAGCTTTCTTT. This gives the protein CASTAGLVNTEAFF.

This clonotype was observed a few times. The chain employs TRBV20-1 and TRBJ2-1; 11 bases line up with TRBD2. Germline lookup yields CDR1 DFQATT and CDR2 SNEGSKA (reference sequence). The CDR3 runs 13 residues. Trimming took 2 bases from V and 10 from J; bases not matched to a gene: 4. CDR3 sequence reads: CSARQLAGAEQFF. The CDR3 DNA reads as TGCAGTGCTAGACAACTAGCGGGGGCCGAGCAGTTCTTC.

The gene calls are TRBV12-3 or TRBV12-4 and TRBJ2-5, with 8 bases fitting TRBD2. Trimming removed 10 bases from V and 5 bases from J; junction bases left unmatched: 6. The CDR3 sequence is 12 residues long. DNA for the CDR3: TGTGCCACCCGGGGGGGGGTTGAGACCCAGTACTTC. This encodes CATRGGVETQYF.

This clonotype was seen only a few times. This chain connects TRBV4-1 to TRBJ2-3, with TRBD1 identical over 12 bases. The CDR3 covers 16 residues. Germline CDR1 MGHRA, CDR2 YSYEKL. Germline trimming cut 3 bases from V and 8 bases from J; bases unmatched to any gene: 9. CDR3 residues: CASSHAWDRGRPTQYF. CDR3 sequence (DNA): TGCGCCAGCAGCCACGCCTGGGACAGGGGGCGACCTACGCAGTATTTT.

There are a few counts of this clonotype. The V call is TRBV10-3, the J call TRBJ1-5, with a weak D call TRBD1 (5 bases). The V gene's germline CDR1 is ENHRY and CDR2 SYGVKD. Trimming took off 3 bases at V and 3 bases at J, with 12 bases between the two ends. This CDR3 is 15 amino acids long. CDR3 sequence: CAISDSSTANQPQHF. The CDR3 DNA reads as TGTGCCATCAGTGATAGTTCGACAGCCAATCAGCCCCAGCATTTT.

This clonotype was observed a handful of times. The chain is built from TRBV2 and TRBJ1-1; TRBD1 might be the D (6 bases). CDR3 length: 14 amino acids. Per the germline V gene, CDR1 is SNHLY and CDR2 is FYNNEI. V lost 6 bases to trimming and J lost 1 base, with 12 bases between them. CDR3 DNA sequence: TGTGCCAGCAGGGGGGGGCATTCGAACACTGAAGCTTTCTTT. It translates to CASRGGHSNTEAFF.

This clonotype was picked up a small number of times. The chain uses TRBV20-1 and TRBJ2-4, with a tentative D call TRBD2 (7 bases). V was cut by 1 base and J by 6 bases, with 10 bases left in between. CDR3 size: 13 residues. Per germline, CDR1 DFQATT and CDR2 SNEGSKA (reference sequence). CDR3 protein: CSARVGGANIQYF. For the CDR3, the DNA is TGCAGTGCTAGAGTGGGGGGGGCAAACATTCAGTACTTC.

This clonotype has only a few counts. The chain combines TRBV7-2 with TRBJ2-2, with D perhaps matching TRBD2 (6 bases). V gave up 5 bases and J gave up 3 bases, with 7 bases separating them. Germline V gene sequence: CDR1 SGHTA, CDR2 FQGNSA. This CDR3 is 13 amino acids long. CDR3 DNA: TGTGCCAGCAGCAGGAGGGACACCGGGGAGCTGTTTTTT. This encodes CASSRRDTGELFF.

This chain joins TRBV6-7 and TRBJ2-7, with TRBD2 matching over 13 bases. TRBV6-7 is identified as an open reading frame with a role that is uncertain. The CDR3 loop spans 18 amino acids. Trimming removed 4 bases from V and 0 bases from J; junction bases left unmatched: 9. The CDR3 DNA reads TGTGCCAGCAGTTCCCCGGGACTAGCGGGGAAAAACTCCTACGAGCAGTACTTC. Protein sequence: CASSSPGLAGKNSYEQYF.

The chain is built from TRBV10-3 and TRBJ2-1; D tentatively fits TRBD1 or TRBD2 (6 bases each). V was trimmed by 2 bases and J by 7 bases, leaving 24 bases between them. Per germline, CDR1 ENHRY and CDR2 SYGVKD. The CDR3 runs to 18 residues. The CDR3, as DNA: TGTGCCATCAGTGAGAGTCAGGGGAGGCGGGCCGGTCTTAATGAGCAGTTCTTC. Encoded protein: CAISESQGRRAGLNEQFF.

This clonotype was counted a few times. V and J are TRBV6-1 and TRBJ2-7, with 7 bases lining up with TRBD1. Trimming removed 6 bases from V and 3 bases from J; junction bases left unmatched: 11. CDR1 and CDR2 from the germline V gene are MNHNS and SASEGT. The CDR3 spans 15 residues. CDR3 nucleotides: TGTGCCAGCAGCGACAGGGTATTGCCCATCTACGAGCAGTACGTC. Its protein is CASSDRVLPIYEQYV.

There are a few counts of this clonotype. This CDR3 is CASSYLQGFAEAFF. The CDR3 DNA reads as TGTGCCAGCAGTTACTTGCAGGGGTTCGCTGAAGCTTTCTTT. The V call is TRBV6-2 or TRBV6-3, the J call TRBJ1-1; TRBD1 might be the D (6 bases). This CDR3 has 14 amino acids. Germline CDR1 reads MNHEY; CDR2 reads SVGEGT. V was pared by 1 base and J by 6 bases, with 12 bases between.

The CDR3 coding sequence is TGCGCCAGCAGCTTGGTATGGGGTAACGACGAGCAGTACTTC. Protein product: CASSLVWGNDEQYF. The rearrangement uses TRBV5-1 and TRBJ2-7; no definite D call. With 0 bases removed from V and 5 bases from J, the gap between germline ends came to 12 bases. This CDR3 contains 14 residues. Germline-derived CDR1 and CDR2 are SGHRS and YFSETQ. Full variable domain (remainder filled in from reference TRBV5-1 and TRBJ2-7): KAGVTQTPRYLIKTRGQQVTLSCSPISGHRSVSWYQQTPGQGLQFLFEYFSETQRNKGNFPGRFSGRQFSNSRSEMNVSTLELGDSALYLCASSLVWGNDEQYFGPGTRLTVT.

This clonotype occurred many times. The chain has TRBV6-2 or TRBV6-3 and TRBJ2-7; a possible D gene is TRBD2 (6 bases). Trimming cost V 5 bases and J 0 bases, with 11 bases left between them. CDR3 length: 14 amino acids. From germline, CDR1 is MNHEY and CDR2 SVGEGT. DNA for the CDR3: TGTGCCAGCAGTATCGGGGGAAGCTCCTACGAGCAGTACTTC. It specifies CASSIGGSSYEQYF.

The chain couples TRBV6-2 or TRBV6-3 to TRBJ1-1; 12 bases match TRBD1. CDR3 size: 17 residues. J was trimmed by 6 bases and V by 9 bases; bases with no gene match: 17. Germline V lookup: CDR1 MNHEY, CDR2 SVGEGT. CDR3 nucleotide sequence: TGTGCCAGTCAAACCGGGACAGGGGGCTTGTTCCACTCTGAAGCTTTCTTT. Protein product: CASQTGTGGLFHSEAFF.

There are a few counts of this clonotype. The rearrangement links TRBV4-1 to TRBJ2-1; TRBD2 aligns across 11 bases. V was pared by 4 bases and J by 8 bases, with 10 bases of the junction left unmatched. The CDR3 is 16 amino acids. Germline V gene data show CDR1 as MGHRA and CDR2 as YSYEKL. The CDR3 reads CASSPSLAGGQDEQFF. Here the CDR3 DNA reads TGCGCCAGCAGCCCAAGCTTAGCGGGGGGGCAGGATGAGCAGTTCTTC.

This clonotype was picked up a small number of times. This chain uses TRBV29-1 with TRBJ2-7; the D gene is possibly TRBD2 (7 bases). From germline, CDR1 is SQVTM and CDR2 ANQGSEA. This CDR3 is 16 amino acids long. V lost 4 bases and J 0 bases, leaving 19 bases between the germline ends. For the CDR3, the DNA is TGCAGCGTTGTAGGGGGGGGCCACCAAAGCTCCTACGAGCAGTACTTC. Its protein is CSVVGGGHQSSYEQYF.